This paragraph covers one TCR beta chain sequence. Authors' methods: Amplification of reference gene primers provided the estimated nucleated cell counts. Here immunoSEQ multiplex PCR was the method, and the copy in TCRdb shows in-frame clones only, minus some. V, J and clone size were drawn from that table, and D and trimming were deduced from the DNA. Among 200,000 to 250,000 clones listed, about 91% were seen once. The source of the sample is a study of blood T cell repertoires in COVID-19. The CDR3 has 14 amino acids. Trimming took off 4 bases at V and 2 bases at J, with 7 bases between the two ends. Germline-derived CDR1 and CDR2 are SGHKS and YYEKEE (reference sequence).

The source of this sequence is a man in his late teens or twenties with active or convalescent COVID-19. The sequencing input was peripheral blood. The chain has TRBV5-5 and TRBJ2-6, with D tentatively TRBD2 (6 bases). The CDR3 DNA reads TGTGCCAGCAGCAGGAGGGCTGGGGCCAACGTCCTGACTTTC. Amino acids: CASSRRAGANVLTF.